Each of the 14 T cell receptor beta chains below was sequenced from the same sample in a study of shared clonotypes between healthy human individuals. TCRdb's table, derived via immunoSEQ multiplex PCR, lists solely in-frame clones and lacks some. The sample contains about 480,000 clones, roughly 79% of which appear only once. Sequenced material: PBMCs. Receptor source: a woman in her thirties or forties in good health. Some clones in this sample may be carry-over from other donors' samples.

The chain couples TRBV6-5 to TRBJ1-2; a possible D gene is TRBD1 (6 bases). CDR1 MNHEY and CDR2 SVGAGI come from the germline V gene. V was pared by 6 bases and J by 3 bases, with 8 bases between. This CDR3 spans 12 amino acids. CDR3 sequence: CASRGGDYGYTF. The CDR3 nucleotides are TGTGCCAGCAGAGGGGGGGACTATGGCTACACCTTC.

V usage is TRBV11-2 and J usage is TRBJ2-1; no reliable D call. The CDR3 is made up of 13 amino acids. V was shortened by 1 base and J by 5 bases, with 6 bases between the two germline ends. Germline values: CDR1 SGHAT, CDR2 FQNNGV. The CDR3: CASSLARDNEQFF. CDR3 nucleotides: TGTGCCAGCAGCTTAGCACGGGACAATGAGCAGTTCTTC.

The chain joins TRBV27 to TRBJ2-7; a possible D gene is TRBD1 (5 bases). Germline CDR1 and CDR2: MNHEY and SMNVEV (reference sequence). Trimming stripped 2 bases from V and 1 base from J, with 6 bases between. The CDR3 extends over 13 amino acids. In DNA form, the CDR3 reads TGTGCCAGCAGTTTAGGGGCTTCCTACGAGCAGTACTTC. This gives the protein CASSLGASYEQYF.

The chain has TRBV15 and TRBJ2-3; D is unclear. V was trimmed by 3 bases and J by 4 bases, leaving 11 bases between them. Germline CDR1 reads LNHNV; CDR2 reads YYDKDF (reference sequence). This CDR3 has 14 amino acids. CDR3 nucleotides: TGTGCCACCAGCAGTCCCCGTGGAGCAGATACGCAGTATTTT. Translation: CATSSPRGADTQYF.

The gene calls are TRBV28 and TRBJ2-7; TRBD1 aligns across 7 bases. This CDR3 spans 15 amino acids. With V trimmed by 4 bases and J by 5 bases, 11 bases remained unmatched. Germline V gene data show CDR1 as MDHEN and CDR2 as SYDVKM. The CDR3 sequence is CASSYQNPTGDEQYF. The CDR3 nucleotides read TGTGCCAGCAGTTACCAAAACCCAACAGGGGACGAGCAGTACTTC.

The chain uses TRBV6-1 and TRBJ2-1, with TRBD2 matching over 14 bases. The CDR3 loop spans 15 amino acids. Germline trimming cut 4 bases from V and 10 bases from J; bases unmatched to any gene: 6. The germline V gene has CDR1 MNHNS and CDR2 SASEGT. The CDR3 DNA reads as TGTGCCAGCAGTGGACTAGCGGGAGGGCCGTACGAGCAGTTCTTC. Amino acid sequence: CASSGLAGGPYEQFF.

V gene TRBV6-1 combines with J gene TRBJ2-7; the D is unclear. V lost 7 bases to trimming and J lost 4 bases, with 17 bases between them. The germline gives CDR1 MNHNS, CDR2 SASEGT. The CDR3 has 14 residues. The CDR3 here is CASIDLAVKYEQYF. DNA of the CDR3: TGTGCCAGCATAGATTTAGCAGTTAAATACGAGCAGTACTTC.

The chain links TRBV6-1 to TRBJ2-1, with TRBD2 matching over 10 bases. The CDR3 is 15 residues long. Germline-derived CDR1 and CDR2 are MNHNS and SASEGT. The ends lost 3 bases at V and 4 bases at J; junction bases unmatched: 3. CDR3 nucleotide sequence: TGTGCCAGCAGTGAGGGGACTAGCGTTTACAATGAGCAGTTCTTC. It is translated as CASSEGTSVYNEQFF.

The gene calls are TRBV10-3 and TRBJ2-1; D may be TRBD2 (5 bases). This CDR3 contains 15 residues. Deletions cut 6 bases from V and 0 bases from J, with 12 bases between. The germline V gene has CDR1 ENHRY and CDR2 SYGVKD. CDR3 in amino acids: CAISGNGGSYNEQFF. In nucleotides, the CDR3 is TGTGCCATCAGCGGTAACGGAGGCTCCTACAATGAGCAGTTCTTC.

The CDR3 spells CASSIGGEGTYEQYF. The CDR3 region has the DNA TGTGCCAGTAGTATTGGGGGAGAAGGAACCTACGAGCAGTACTTC. This sequence joins TRBV19 and TRBJ2-7, with D perhaps TRBD1 or TRBD2 (5 bases each). Trimming removed 3 bases at V and 2 bases at J, with 14 bases between. The CDR3 is made up of 15 amino acids. CDR1 is LNHDA and CDR2 is SQIVND in the germline V gene (reference sequence). The full variable domain, in which reference TRBV19 and TRBJ2-7 provide the parts outside the CDR3, is DGGITQSPKYLFRKEGQNVTLSCEQNLNHDAMYWYRQDPGQGLRLIYYSQIVNDFQKGDIAEGYSVSREKKESFPLTVTSAQKNPTAFYLCASSIGGEGTYEQYFGPGTRLTVT.

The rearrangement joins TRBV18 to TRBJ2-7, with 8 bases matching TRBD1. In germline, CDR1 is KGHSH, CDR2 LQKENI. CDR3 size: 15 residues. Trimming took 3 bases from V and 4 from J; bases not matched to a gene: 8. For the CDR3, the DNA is TGTGCCAGCTCACCTACAGGGGGGAAAGTATACGAGCAGTACTTC. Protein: CASSPTGGKVYEQYF.

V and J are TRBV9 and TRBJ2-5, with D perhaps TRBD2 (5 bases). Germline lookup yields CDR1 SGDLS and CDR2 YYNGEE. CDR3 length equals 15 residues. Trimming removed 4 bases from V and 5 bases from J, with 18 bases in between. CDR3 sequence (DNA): TGTGCCAGCAGCCCCTTCGGGAATCTTGGGGAGACCCAGTACTTC. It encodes CASSPFGNLGETQYF.

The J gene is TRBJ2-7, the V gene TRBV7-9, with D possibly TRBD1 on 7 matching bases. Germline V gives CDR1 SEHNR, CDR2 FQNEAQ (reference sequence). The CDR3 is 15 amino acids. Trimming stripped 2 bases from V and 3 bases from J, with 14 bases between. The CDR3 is CASSLRGRGDYEQYF. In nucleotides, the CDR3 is TGTGCCAGCAGCTTAAGGGGCAGGGGGGACTACGAGCAGTACTTC.

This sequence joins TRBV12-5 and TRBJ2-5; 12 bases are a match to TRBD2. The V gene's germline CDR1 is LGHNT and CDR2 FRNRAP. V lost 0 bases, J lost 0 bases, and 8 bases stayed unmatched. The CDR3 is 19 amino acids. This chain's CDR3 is CASGLVPLAGGVYQETQYF. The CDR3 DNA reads TGTGCTAGTGGTTTGGTACCACTAGCGGGAGGAGTGTACCAAGAGACCCAGTACTTC.